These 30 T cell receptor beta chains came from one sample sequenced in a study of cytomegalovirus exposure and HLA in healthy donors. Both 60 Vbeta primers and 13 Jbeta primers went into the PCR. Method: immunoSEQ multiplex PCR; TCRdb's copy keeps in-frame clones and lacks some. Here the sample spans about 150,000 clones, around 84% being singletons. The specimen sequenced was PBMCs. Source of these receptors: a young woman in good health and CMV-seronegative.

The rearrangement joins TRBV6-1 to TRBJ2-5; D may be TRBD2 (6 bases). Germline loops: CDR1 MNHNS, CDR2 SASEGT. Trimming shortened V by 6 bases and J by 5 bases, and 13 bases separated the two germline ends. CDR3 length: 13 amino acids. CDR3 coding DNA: TGTGCCAGCAGCTATGGGGAGGCGGAGACCCAGTACTTC. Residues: CASSYGEAETQYF.

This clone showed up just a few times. CDR3 residues: CASSPISGGVFDEQFF. CDR3 nucleotides: TGCGCCAGCAGCCCTATAAGCGGGGGGGTTTTTGATGAGCAGTTCTTC. The chain joins TRBV5-1 to TRBJ2-1; TRBD2 aligns across 10 bases. The CDR3 sequence is 16 residues long. Unmatched junction bases numbered 12, after V lost 4 bases and J lost 8 bases. Per the germline V gene, CDR1 is SGHRS and CDR2 is YFSETQ.

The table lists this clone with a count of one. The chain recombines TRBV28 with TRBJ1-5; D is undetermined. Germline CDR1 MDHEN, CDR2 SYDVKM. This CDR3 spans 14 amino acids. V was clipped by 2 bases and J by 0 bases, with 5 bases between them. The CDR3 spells CASSLEVSNQPQHF. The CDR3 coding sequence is TGTGCCAGCAGTTTAGAGGTTAGCAATCAGCCCCAGCATTTT. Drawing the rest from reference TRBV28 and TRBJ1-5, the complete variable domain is DVKVTQSSRYLVKRTGEKVFLECVQDMDHENMFWYRQDPGLGLRLIYFSYDVKMKEKGDIPEGYSVSREKKERFSLILESASTNQTSMYLCASSLEVSNQPQHFGDGTRLSIL.

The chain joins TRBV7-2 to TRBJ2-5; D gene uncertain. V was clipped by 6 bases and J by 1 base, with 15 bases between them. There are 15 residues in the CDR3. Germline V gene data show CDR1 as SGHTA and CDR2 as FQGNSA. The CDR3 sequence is CASSFFGQSQETQYF. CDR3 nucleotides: TGTGCCAGCAGTTTTTTTGGGCAGTCCCAAGAGACCCAGTACTTC.

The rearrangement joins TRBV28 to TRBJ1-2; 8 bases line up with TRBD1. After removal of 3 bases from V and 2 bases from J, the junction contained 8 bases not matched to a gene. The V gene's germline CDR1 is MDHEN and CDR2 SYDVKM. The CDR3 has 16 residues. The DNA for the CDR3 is TGTGCCAGCAGTTTCCCTCAGGGGGCGAAAAACTATGGCTACACCTTC. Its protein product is CASSFPQGAKNYGYTF.

The CDR3 sequence is CASSRDSYEQYF. CDR3 nucleotides: TGTGCCAGCAGTAGGGACAGCTACGAGCAGTACTTC. This chain uses TRBV5-4 with TRBJ2-7, with TRBD1 matching 7 bases. In germline, CDR1 is SGHNT, CDR2 YYREEE (reference sequence). V shed 5 bases, J shed 3 bases, and the junction held 2 bases outside the gene matches. The CDR3 covers 12 residues.

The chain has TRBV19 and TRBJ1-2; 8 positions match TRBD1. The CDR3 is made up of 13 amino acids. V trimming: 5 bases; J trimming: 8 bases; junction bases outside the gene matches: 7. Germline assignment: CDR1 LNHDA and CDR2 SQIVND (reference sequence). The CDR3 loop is CASSVQGAGGYTF. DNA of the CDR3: TGTGCCAGTAGTGTCCAGGGGGCCGGCGGCTACACCTTC. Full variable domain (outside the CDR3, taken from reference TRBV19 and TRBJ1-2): DGGITQSPKYLFRKEGQNVTLSCEQNLNHDAMYWYRQDPGQGLRLIYYSQIVNDFQKGDIAEGYSVSREKKESFPLTVTSAQKNPTAFYLCASSVQGAGGYTFGSGTRLTVV.

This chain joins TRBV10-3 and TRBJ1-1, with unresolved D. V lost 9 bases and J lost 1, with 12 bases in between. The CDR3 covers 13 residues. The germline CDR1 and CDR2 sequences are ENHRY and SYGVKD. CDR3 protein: CAISQSPNTEAFF. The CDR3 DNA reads TGTGCCATTTCACAGTCGCCGAACACTGAAGCTTTCTTT.

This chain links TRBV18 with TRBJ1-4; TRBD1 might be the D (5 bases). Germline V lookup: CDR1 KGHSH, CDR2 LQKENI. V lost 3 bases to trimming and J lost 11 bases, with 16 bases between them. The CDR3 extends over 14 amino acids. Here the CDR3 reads CASSPQFGALKLFF. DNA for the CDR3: TGTGCCAGCTCACCCCAATTTGGGGCTTTGAAACTGTTTTTT.

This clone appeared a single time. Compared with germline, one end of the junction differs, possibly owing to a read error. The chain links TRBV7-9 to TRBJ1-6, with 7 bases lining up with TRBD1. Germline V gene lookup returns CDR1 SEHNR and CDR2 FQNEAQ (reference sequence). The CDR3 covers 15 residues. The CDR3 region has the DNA TGTTCCAGCAGCCTCGAACAGACAGGGAACTCACCCCTCCACTTT. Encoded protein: CSSSLEQTGNSPLHF.

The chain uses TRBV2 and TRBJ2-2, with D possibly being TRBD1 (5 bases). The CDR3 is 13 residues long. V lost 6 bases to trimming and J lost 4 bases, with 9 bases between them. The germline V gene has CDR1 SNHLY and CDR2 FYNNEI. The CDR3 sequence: CASSGRVTGELFF. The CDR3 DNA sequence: TGTGCCAGCAGCGGCAGGGTCACCGGGGAGCTGTTTTTT.

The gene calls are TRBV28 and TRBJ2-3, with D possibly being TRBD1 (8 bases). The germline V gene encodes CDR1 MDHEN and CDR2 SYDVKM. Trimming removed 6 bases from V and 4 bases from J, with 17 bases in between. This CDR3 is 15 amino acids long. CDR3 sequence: CASSPQTGGADTQYF. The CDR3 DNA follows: TGTGCCAGCAGCCCACAAACAGGGGGGGCAGATACGCAGTATTTT. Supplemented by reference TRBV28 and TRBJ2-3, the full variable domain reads DVKVTQSSRYLVKRTGEKVFLECVQDMDHENMFWYRQDPGLGLRLIYFSYDVKMKEKGDIPEGYSVSREKKERFSLILESASTNQTSMYLCASSPQTGGADTQYFGPGTRLTVL.

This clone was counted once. In DNA, the CDR3 is TGCGCCAGCAGCCCCCGAGGACTAGCGGATGACACAGATACGCAGTATTTT. This encodes CASSPRGLADDTDTQYF. The V call is TRBV4-1, the J call TRBJ2-3, with TRBD2 identical over 10 bases. V shed 4 bases, J shed 2 bases, and the junction held 9 bases outside the gene matches. This CDR3 is 17 amino acids long. CDR1 is MGHRA and CDR2 is YSYEKL in the germline V gene.

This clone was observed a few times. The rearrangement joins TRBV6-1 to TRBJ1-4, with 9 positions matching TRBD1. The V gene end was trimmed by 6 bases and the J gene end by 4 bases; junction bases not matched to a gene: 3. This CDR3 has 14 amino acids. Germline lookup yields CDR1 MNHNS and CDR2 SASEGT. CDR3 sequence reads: CASRGTGINEKLFF. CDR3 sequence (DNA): TGTGCCAGCAGAGGGACAGGGATTAATGAAAAACTGTTTTTT.

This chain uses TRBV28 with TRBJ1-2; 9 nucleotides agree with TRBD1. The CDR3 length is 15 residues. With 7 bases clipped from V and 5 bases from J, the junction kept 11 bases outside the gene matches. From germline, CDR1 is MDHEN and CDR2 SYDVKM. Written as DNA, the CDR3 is TGTGCCAGCATTCTTCCCGGGACAGGGACGTATGGCTACACCTTC. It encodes CASILPGTGTYGYTF.

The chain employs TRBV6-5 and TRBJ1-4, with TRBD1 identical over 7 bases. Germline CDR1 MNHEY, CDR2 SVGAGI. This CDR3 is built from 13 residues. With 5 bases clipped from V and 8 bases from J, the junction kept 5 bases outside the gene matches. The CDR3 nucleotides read TGTGCCAGCAGTCATGGGACAGTGGAAAAACTGTTTTTT. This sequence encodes CASSHGTVEKLFF.

The CDR3 here is CASSLSQGAGYGYTF. The CDR3, as DNA: TGTGCCAGCAGCTTGTCACAGGGGGCTGGGTATGGCTACACCTTC. This chain joins TRBV7-9 and TRBJ1-2, with 9 bases that match TRBD1. CDR1 is SEHNR and CDR2 is FQNEAQ in the germline V gene (reference sequence). The CDR3 sequence is 15 residues long. Trimming cost V 3 bases and J 5 bases; bases outside gene matches: 7.

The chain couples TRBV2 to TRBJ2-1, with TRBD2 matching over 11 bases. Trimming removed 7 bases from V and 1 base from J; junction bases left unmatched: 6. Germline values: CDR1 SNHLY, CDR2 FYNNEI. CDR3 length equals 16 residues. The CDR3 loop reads CASISGLADSYNEQFF. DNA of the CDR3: TGTGCCAGCATATCGGGACTAGCGGATTCCTACAATGAGCAGTTCTTC.

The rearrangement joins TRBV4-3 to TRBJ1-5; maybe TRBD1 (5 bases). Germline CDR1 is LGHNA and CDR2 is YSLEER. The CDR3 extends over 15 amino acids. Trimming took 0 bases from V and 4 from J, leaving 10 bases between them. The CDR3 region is CASSQDVGGNQPQHF. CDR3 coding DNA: TGCGCCAGCAGCCAAGATGTCGGGGGGAATCAGCCCCAGCATTTT.

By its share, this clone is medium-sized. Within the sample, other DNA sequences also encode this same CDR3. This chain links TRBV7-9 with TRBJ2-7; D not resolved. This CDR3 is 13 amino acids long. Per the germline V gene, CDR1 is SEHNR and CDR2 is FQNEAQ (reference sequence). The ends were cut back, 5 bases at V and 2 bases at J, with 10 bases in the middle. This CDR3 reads CASSRREAYEQYF. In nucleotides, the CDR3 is TGTGCCAGCAGCCGCCGAGAGGCCTACGAGCAGTACTTC. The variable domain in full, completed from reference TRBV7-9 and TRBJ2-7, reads DTGVSQNPRHKITKRGQNVTFRCDPISEHNRLYWYRQTLGQGPEFLTYFQNEAQLEKSRLLSDRFSAERPKGSFSTLEIQRTEQGDSAMYLCASSRREAYEQYFGPGTRLTVT.

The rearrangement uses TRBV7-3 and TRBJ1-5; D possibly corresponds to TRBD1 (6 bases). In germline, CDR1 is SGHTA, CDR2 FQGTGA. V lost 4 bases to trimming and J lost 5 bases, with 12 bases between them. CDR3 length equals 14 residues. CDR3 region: CASSSDGGHQPQHF. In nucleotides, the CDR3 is TGTGCCAGCAGCTCGGACGGGGGGCATCAGCCCCAGCATTTT.

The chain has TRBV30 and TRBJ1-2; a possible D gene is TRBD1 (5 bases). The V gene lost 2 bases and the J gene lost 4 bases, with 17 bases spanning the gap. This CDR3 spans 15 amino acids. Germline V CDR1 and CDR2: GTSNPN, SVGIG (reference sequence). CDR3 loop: CAWSLGARGGYGYTF. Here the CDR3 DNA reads TGTGCCTGGAGTTTAGGGGCACGCGGTGGCTATGGCTACACCTTC. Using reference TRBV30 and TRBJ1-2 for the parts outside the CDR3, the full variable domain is SQTIHQWPATLVQPVGSPLSLECTVEGTSNPNLYWYRQAAGRGLQLLFYSVGIGQISSEVPQNLSASRPQDRQFILSSKKLLLSDSGFYLCAWSLGARGGYGYTFGSGTRLTVV.

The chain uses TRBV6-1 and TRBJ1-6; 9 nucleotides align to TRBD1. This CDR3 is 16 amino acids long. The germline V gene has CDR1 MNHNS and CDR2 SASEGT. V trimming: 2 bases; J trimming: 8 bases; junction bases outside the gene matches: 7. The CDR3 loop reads CASSEQPGTGYSPLHF. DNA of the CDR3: TGTGCCAGCAGTGAACAGCCTGGGACAGGGTATTCACCCCTCCACTTT.

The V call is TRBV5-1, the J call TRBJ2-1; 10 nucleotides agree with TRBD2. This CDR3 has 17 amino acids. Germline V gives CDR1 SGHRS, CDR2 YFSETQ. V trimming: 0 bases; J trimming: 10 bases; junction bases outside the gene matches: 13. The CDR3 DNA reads TGCGCCAGCAGCTTGGCGGCTAGCGGGAGCGGTTTGGAGGAGCAGTTCTTC. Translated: CASSLAASGSGLEEQFF.

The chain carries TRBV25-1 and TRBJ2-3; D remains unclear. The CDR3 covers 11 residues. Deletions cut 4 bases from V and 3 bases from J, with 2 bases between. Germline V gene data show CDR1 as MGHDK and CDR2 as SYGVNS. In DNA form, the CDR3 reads TGTGCCAGCAGTGCGACAGATACGCAGTATTTT. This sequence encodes CASSATDTQYF.

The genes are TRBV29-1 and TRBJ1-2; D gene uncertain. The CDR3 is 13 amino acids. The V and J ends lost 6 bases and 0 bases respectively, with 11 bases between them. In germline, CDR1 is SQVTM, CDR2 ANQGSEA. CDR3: CSVAHGANYGYTF. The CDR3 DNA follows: TGCAGCGTCGCTCACGGGGCTAACTATGGCTACACCTTC.

The CDR3 DNA is TGTGCCAGCAGTGAAGGTACTGGACTCGATAACTATGGCTACACCTTC. It codes for CASSEGTGLDNYGYTF. The chain carries TRBV2 and TRBJ1-2; D gene unclear. Germline CDR1 is SNHLY and CDR2 is FYNNEI. Between the trimmed V and J ends, which lost 1 base and 1 base, there was a span of 13 bases. This CDR3 has 16 residues.

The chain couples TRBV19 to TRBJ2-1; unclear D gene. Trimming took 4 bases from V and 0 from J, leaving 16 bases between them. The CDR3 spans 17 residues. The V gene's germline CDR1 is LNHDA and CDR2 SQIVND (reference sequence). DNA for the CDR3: TGTGCCAGTAGTAACAATCTCGATCCCAGCTCCTACAATGAGCAGTTCTTC. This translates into CASSNNLDPSSYNEQFF.

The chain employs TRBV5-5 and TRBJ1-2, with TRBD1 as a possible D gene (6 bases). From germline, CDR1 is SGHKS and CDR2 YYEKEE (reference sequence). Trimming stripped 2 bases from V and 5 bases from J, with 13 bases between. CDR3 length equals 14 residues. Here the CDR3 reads CASSFGQGSYGYTF. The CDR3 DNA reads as TGTGCCAGCAGCTTCGGGCAGGGGTCTTATGGCTACACCTTC. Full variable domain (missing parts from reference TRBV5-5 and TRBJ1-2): DAGVTQSPTHLIKTRGQQVTLRCSPISGHKSVSWYQQVLGQGPQFIFQYYEKEERGRGNFPDRFSARQFPNYSSELNVNALLLGDSALYLCASSFGQGSYGYTFGSGTRLTVV.

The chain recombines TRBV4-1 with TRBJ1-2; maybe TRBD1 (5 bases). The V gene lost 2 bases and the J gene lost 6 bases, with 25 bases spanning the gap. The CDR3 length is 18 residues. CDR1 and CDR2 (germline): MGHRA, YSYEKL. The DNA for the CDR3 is TGCGCCAGCAGCCAACTCCATTTGATAGCTAGGGGAATGGATGGCTACACCTTC. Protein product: CASSQLHLIARGMDGYTF.